The 26 T cell receptor beta chains below were found in one sample sequenced in a study of blood T cell repertoires in COVID-19. Profiling relied on immunoSEQ multiplex PCR, and the TCRdb table lists in-frame clones only, not all of them. The data hold 200,000 to 250,000 clones, with around nine tenths observed a single time. Sequences were obtained from PBMCs or T cells enriched from blood (not recorded which). Receptor source: a woman aged 30 to 39 who had been exposed to COVID-19.

The chain recombines TRBV2 with TRBJ1-2, with TRBD1 matching 8 bases. The CDR3 spans 14 residues. The germline CDR1 and CDR2 sequences are SNHLY and FYNNEI. The V and J ends lost 7 bases and 4 bases, in that order; junction bases with no gene match: 8. CDR3 in amino acids: CASKRTGFSYGYTF. In DNA, the CDR3 is TGTGCCAGCAAACGGACAGGGTTTAGCTATGGCTACACCTTC.

This sequence joins TRBV28 and TRBJ2-6, with no clear D. Germline CDR1 is MDHEN and CDR2 is SYDVKM. V was shortened by 5 bases and J by 10 bases, with 6 bases between the two germline ends. The length of the CDR3 is 11 residues. CDR3 sequence reads: CASSEQNVLTF. The CDR3 nucleotides are TGTGCCAGCAGTGAACAGAACGTCCTGACTTTC.

Note on this clone: This sequence may be a read error, since a much larger clone differs from it by one base. The chain carries TRBV9 and TRBJ2-3; D possibly corresponds to TRBD2 (6 bases). Trimming left V 1 base short and J 1 base short, with 10 bases between. The CDR3 consists of 15 residues. Germline CDR1 is SGDLS and CDR2 is YYNGEE. This chain's CDR3 is CASSVLGGGTDTQYF. CDR3 DNA: TGTGCCAGCAGCGTATTGGGGGGAGGCACAGATACGCAGTATTTT.

This clone was seen only once. CDR3 loop: CASSHRTGLSDSPLHF. Here the CDR3 DNA reads TGTGCCAGCAGCCACCGGACAGGCCTGTCCGATTCACCCCTCCACTTT. The rearrangement links TRBV5-6 to TRBJ1-6, with 7 bases fitting TRBD1. After removal of 4 bases from V and 8 bases from J, the junction contained 12 bases not matched to a gene. The V gene's germline CDR1 is SGHDT and CDR2 YYEEEE. The CDR3 is 16 residues long.

Regarding this clone: The sample contains more than one DNA sequence encoding this CDR3. The CDR3 bases are TGTGCCAGCAGTCTGAGTTCTTATGGCTACACCTTC. This gives the protein CASSLSSYGYTF. The rearrangement uses TRBV12-3 or TRBV12-4 and TRBJ1-2; the D is unclear. This CDR3 spans 12 amino acids. The germline V and J ends were trimmed by 5 bases and 5 bases, with 9 bases remaining between them.

This chain joins TRBV5-1 and TRBJ2-1; 7 bases map to TRBD2. The J segment lost 2 bases and the V segment lost 5 bases, leaving 4 bases of the junction unmatched. The CDR3 is 14 amino acids. Germline values: CDR1 SGHRS, CDR2 YFSETQ. Here the CDR3 DNA reads TGCGCCAGCAGTCCCGGGACTACCTACAATGAGCAGTTCTTC. This sequence encodes CASSPGTTYNEQFF. The complete variable domain, with remaining parts taken from reference TRBV5-1 and TRBJ2-1, reads KAGVTQTPRYLIKTRGQQVTLSCSPISGHRSVSWYQQTPGQGLQFLFEYFSETQRNKGNFPGRFSGRQFSNSRSEMNVSTLELGDSALYLCASSPGTTYNEQFFGPGTRLTVL.

Here the CDR3 reads CASSLVGLRGRAYNEQFF. CDR3 bases: TGTGCCAGCAGCTTAGTGGGACTCCGCGGGAGGGCCTACAATGAGCAGTTCTTC. The chain is built from TRBV3-1 (or the pseudogene TRBV3-2) and TRBJ2-1; 9 bases are a match to TRBD2. The CDR3 has 18 amino acids. Germline V gene sequence: CDR1 LGHDT, CDR2 YNNKEL (reference sequence). V lost 5 bases to trimming and J lost 2 bases; unmatched junction nucleotides: 13.

This clone was detected once. The J gene is TRBJ1-5, the V gene TRBV6-5, with 9 bases matching TRBD1. Germline loops: CDR1 MNHEY, CDR2 SVGAGI. Trimming at V came to 5 bases and at J to 6 bases, leaving 8 bases not matched to a gene. The CDR3 has 15 amino acids. The CDR3 reads CASSRTGGISQPQHF. CDR3 bases: TGTGCCAGCAGTCGAACAGGGGGCATAAGTCAGCCCCAGCATTTT.

The chain couples TRBV2 to TRBJ2-3, with D maybe TRBD1 (5 bases). The CDR3 has 15 residues. V lost 8 bases to trimming and J lost 2 bases, with 17 bases between them. Germline-derived CDR1 and CDR2 are SNHLY and FYNNEI. CDR3 protein: CASSLRQRLTDTQYF. Written as DNA, the CDR3 is TGTGCCAGCTCTCTTCGACAGCGCCTCACAGATACGCAGTATTTT.

The gene calls are TRBV4-1 and TRBJ2-3, with TRBD1 matching over 9 bases. The junction had 9 bases not matched to a gene; V was cut back by 1 base and J by 4 bases. This CDR3 has 17 amino acids. Germline V gene data show CDR1 as MGHRA and CDR2 as YSYEKL. This CDR3 reads CASSQASGTGLPDTQYF. The CDR3 DNA follows: TGCGCCAGCAGCCAAGCGTCTGGGACAGGGCTCCCAGATACGCAGTATTTT.

The chain employs TRBV5-1 and TRBJ2-1, with D unclear. V was cut by 0 bases and J by 5 bases, with 3 bases left in between. In germline, CDR1 is SGHRS, CDR2 YFSETQ. There are 12 residues in the CDR3. CDR3 sequence reads: CASSLGDNEQFF. CDR3 in DNA: TGCGCCAGCAGCTTGGGAGACAATGAGCAGTTCTTC.

The chain is built from TRBV19 and TRBJ1-1, with 7 nucleotides matching TRBD1. V shed 5 bases and J 8 bases; nucleotides not matched to a gene: 11. The CDR3 is 14 amino acids. Germline CDR1 reads LNHDA; CDR2 reads SQIVND (reference sequence). CDR3 sequence (DNA): TGTGCCAGTAGTCCAAGGACAGGTATTAAGGAAGCTTTCTTT. This translates into CASSPRTGIKEAFF.

The chain has TRBV5-1 and TRBJ2-7, with 9 bases identical to TRBD2. V shed 0 bases and J 5 bases; nucleotides not matched to a gene: 9. CDR1 SGHRS and CDR2 YFSETQ come from the germline V gene. The CDR3 is made up of 16 amino acids. This chain's CDR3 is CASSLGFGTSLDEQYF. CDR3 nucleotide sequence: TGCGCCAGCAGCTTGGGGTTCGGGACTAGCTTGGACGAGCAGTACTTC.

Worth noting for this clone: Other DNA sequences within the sample encode an identical CDR3. The CDR3, as DNA: TGTGCCAGCAGCTTGGGACAGGGGAACACTGAAGCTTTCTTT. Translated: CASSLGQGNTEAFF. V usage is TRBV7-9 and J usage is TRBJ1-1; TRBD1 matches at 9 bases. Germline lookup yields CDR1 SEHNR and CDR2 FQNEAQ (reference sequence). V was clipped by 3 bases and J by 1 base; unmatched bases: 0. The CDR3 has 14 amino acids.

CDR3 bases: TGTGCCAGCAGCTCCTCGGGTAGCGGGAGGTATAATGAGCAGTTCTTC. It is translated as CASSSSGSGRYNEQFF. The chain joins TRBV7-9 to TRBJ2-1, with 10 bases matching TRBD2. Looked up from germline, CDR1 is SEHNR and CDR2 is FQNEAQ (reference sequence). Trimming removed 4 bases from V and 7 bases from J; junction bases left unmatched: 10. The CDR3 consists of 16 residues. Using reference TRBV7-9 and TRBJ2-1 for the parts outside the CDR3, the full variable domain is DTGVSQNPRHKITKRGQNVTFRCDPISEHNRLYWYRQTLGQGPEFLTYFQNEAQLEKSRLLSDRFSAERPKGSFSTLEIQRTEQGDSAMYLCASSSSGSGRYNEQFFGPGTRLTVL.

The chain uses TRBV9 and TRBJ2-1, with TRBD2 matching 14 bases. The germline CDR1 and CDR2 sequences are SGDLS and YYNGEE. Trimming at V came to 4 bases and at J to 7 bases, leaving 4 bases not matched to a gene. This CDR3 region has 15 residues. The CDR3 nucleotides read TGTGCCAGCAGCCCTAGACTAGCGGGGGGGAATGAGCAGTTCTTC. As protein: CASSPRLAGGNEQFF.

The chain is built from TRBV10-3 and TRBJ1-5; D unresolved. CDR3 size: 13 residues. V lost 2 bases and J 5 bases, leaving 7 bases between the germline ends. Germline CDR1 ENHRY, CDR2 SYGVKD. The chain's CDR3 is CAISEEGDQPQHF. The DNA for the CDR3 is TGTGCCATCAGTGAGGAAGGAGATCAGCCCCAGCATTTT.

The CDR3 region has the DNA TGTGCTAGTGGTTTGACTAGCGGGAAGGCTCATGAGCAGTTCTTC. Its translation is CASGLTSGKAHEQFF. V and J are TRBV12-5 and TRBJ2-1, with 10 bases lining up with TRBD2. Trimming took 2 bases from V and 8 from J; bases not matched to a gene: 6. There are 15 residues in the CDR3. Germline lookup yields CDR1 LGHNT and CDR2 FRNRAP. Supplemented by reference TRBV12-5 and TRBJ2-1, the full variable domain reads DARVTQTPRHKVTEMGQEVTMRCQPILGHNTVFWYRQTMMQGLELLAYFRNRAPLDDSGMPKDRFSAEMPDATLATLKIQPSEPRDSAVYFCASGLTSGKAHEQFFGPGTRLTVL.

The chain joins TRBV5-1 to TRBJ1-1; D remains ambiguous. With 0 bases removed from V and 1 base from J, the gap between germline ends came to 7 bases. Germline CDR1 reads SGHRS; CDR2 reads YFSETQ. This CDR3 has 14 amino acids. CDR3 bases: TGCGCCAGCAGCTTGGCCGGTCAGAACACTGAAGCTTTCTTT. Encoded protein: CASSLAGQNTEAFF.

The J gene is TRBJ2-7, the V gene TRBV4-2; possible D gene TRBD2, 5 bases. V lost 1 base, J lost 0 bases, and 7 bases lay in between. CDR3 size: 14 residues. Looked up from germline, CDR1 is LGHNA and CDR2 is YNFKEQ. The CDR3 spells CASSQGEGSYEQYF. The CDR3 nucleotides are TGTGCCAGCAGCCAAGGAGAGGGCTCCTACGAGCAGTACTTC.

The chain uses TRBV28 and TRBJ2-1, with no clear D. Germline V CDR1 and CDR2: MDHEN, SYDVKM. Trimming removed 5 bases from V and 9 bases from J, with 8 bases in between. The CDR3 runs to 11 residues. CDR3 region: CASSEVVEQFF. The DNA for the CDR3 is TGTGCCAGCAGTGAGGTCGTTGAGCAGTTCTTC.

The chain recombines TRBV11-2 with TRBJ2-5; D perhaps matches TRBD1 (6 bases). The CDR3 consists of 14 residues. Trimming took off 0 bases at V and 6 bases at J, with 11 bases between the two ends. Germline values: CDR1 SGHAT, CDR2 FQNNGV. DNA for the CDR3: TGTGCCAGCAGCTTAGATTACAGGGTCAAGACCCAGTACTTC. Its translation is CASSLDYRVKTQYF.

V gene TRBV28 combines with J gene TRBJ1-4, with 9 bases matching TRBD1. CDR3 length: 14 amino acids. The junction had 8 bases not matched to a gene; V was cut back by 5 bases and J by 10 bases. Germline values: CDR1 MDHEN, CDR2 SYDVKM. CDR3 coding DNA: TGTGCCAGCAGTCCCACAGGGGGCCCCCGAAAACTGTTTTTT. Protein product: CASSPTGGPRKLFF.

The chain joins TRBV6-5 to TRBJ2-2; a weak D match, TRBD2 (5 bases). The ends were cut back, 2 bases at V and 3 bases at J, with 10 bases in the middle. Germline V gene data show CDR1 as MNHEY and CDR2 as SVGAGI. The CDR3 is 15 amino acids. Here the CDR3 reads CASSYEGLYTGELFF. CDR3 DNA sequence: TGTGCCAGCAGTTACGAAGGACTTTACACCGGGGAGCTGTTTTTT.

V usage is TRBV13 and J usage is TRBJ2-3, with 8 bases matching TRBD2. The CDR3 extends over 15 amino acids. Germline CDR1 reads PRHDT; CDR2 reads FYEKMQ (reference sequence). V shed 5 bases and J 4 bases; nucleotides not matched to a gene: 8. Written as DNA, the CDR3 is TGTGCCAGCAGCCGCCTGGAGCGGGAGTCAGATACGCAGTATTTT. The encoded protein is CASSRLERESDTQYF.

V usage is TRBV5-4 and J usage is TRBJ1-6; D is undetermined. The V end lost 2 bases, the J end lost 0 bases, and 9 bases lay between the germline ends. Germline CDR1 SGHNT, CDR2 YYREEE (reference sequence). This CDR3 has 16 amino acids. The CDR3 coding sequence is TGTGCCAGCAGCTTATTTTCGAGCTCCTATAATTCACCCCTCCACTTT. Amino acid sequence: CASSLFSSSYNSPLHF.